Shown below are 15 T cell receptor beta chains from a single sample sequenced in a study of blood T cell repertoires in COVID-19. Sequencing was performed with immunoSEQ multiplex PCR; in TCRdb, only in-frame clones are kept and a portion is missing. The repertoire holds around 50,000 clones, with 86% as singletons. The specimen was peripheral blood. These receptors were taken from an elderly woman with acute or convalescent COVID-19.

The CDR3 sequence is CASSLGASGGEQYF. The CDR3 region has the DNA TGTGCCAGCAGCCTGGGGGCTAGCGGGGGCGAGCAGTACTTC. The chain carries TRBV7-2 and TRBJ2-7, with 10 bases fitting TRBD2. Losses at the gene ends were 5 bases for V and 6 bases for J; bases not matched to a gene: 7. The CDR3 is 14 residues long. Germline assignment: CDR1 SGHTA and CDR2 FQGNSA.

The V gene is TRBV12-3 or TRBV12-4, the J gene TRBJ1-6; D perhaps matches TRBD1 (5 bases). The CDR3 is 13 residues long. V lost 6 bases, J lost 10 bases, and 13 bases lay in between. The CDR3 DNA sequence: TGTGCCAGCAGGGAAACAGGCTACTCACCCCTCCACTTT. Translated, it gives CASRETGYSPLHF.

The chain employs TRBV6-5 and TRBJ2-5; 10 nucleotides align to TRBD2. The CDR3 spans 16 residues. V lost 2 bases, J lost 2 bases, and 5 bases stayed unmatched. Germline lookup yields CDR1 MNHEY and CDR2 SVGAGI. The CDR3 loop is CASSYGGAGGQETQYF. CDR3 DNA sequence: TGTGCCAGCAGTTACGGGGGAGCGGGGGGGCAAGAGACCCAGTACTTC.

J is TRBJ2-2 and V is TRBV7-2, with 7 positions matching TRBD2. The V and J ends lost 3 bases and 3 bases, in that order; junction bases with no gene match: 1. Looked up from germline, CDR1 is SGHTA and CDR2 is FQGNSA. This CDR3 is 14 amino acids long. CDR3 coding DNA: TGTGCCAGCAGCTTCGCGGGGGACACCGGGGAGCTGTTTTTT. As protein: CASSFAGDTGELFF.

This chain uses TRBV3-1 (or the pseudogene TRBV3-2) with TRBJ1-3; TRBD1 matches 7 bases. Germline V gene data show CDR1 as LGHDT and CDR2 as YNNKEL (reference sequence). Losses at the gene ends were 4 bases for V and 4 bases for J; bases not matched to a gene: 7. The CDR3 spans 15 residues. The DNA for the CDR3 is TGTGCCAGCAGCCTCCGCGGAGGGGGCGGAAACACCATATATTTT. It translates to CASSLRGGGGNTIYF.

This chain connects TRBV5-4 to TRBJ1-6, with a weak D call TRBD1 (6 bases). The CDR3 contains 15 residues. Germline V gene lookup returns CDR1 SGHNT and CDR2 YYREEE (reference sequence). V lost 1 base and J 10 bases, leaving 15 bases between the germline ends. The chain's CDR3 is CASSLSGATPSPLHF. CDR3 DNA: TGTGCCAGCAGCTTGTCAGGGGCGACTCCATCACCCCTCCACTTT.

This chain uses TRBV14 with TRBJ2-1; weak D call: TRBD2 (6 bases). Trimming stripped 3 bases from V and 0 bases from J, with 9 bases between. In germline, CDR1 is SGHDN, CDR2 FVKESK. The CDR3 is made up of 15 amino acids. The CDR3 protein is CASSQLAVSYNEQFF. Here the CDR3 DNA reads TGTGCCAGCAGCCAGTTAGCGGTCTCCTACAATGAGCAGTTCTTC.

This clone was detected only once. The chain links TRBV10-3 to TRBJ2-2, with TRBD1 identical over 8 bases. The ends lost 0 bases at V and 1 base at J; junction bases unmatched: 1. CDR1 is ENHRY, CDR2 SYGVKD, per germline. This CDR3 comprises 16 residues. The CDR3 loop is CAISESTGGNTGELFF. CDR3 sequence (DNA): TGTGCCATCAGTGAGTCTACAGGGGGGAACACCGGGGAGCTGTTTTTT.

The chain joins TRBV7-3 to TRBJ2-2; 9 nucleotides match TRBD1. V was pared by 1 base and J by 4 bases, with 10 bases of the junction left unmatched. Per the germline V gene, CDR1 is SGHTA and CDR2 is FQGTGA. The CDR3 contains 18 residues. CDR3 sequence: CASSLMGQGGFGTGELFF. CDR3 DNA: TGTGCCAGCAGCTTAATGGGACAGGGTGGATTCGGCACCGGGGAGCTGTTTTTT.

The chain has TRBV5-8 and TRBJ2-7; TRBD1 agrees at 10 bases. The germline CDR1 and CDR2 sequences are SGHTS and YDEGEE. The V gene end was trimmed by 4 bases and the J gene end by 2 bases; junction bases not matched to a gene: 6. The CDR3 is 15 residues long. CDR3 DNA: TGTGCCAGCAGCCCCCGTGGGACAGGGGCCTACGAGCAGTACTTC. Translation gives CASSPRGTGAYEQYF.

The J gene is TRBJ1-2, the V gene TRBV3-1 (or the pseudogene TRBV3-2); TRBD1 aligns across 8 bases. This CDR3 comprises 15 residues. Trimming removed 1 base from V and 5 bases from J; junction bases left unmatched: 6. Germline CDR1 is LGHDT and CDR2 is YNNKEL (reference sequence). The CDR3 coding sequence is TGTGCCAGCAGCCAAGGGACAGGGAATCCGTATGGCTACACCTTC. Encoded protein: CASSQGTGNPYGYTF.

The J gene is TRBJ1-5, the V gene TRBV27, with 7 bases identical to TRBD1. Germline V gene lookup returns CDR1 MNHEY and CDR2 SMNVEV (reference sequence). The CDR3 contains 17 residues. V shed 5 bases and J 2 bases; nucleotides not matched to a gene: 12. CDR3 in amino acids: CASSQWAGGTGNQPQHF. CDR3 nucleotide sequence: TGTGCCAGCAGTCAATGGGCGGGAGGGACAGGCAATCAGCCCCAGCATTTT.

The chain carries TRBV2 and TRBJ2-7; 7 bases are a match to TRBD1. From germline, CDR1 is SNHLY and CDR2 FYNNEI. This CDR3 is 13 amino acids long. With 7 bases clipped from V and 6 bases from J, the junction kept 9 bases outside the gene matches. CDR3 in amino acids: CASNRAGGSEQYF. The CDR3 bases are TGTGCCAGCAACCGGGCAGGGGGATCCGAGCAGTACTTC. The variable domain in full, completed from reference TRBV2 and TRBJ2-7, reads EPEVTQTPSHQVTQMGQEVILRCVPISNHLYFYWYRQILGQKVEFLVSFYNNEISEKSEIFDDQFSVERPDGSNFTLKIRSTKLEDSAMYFCASNRAGGSEQYFGPGTRLTVT.

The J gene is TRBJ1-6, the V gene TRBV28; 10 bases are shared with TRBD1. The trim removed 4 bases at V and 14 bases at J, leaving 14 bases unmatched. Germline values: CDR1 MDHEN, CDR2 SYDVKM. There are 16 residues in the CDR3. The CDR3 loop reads CASSSPSTGGGEALHF. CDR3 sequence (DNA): TGTGCCAGCAGTTCCCCTTCGACAGGGGGCGGAGAAGCCCTCCACTTT.

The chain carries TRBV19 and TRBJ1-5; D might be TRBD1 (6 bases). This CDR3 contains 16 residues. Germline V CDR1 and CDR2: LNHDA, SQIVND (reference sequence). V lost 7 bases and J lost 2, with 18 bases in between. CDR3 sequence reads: CASMGHPGGGNQPQHF. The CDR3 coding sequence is TGTGCCAGTATGGGACACCCGGGAGGCGGCAATCAGCCCCAGCATTTT.